The clone carrying this T cell receptor beta chain was counted between two and nine times. These data come from a study of T-cell memory formation after mild COVID-19. TCRdb re-called the 5' RACE reads through MiXCR, storing one row per CDR3 protein. The data contain roughly 400,000 distinct CDR3 sequences, more than 20% of them singletons. Trimming removed 3 bases from V and 5 bases from J, with 19 bases in between. This CDR3 region has 16 residues. Germline loops: CDR1 SGHRS, CDR2 YFSETQ. This sequence was found in an adult woman who had mild COVID-19 (a few samples of this study predate the infection). Cell type and time point are not known. This chain links TRBV5-1 with TRBJ2-3; TRBD2 is a possible D gene (6 bases). The sample comprised PBMCs or a T cell subset sorted from them (not recorded which). This chain's CDR3 is CASSWGLTPGQDTQYF. As DNA, the CDR3 is TGCGCCAGCAGCTGGGGACTTACTCCAGGCCAAGATACGCAGTATTTT.